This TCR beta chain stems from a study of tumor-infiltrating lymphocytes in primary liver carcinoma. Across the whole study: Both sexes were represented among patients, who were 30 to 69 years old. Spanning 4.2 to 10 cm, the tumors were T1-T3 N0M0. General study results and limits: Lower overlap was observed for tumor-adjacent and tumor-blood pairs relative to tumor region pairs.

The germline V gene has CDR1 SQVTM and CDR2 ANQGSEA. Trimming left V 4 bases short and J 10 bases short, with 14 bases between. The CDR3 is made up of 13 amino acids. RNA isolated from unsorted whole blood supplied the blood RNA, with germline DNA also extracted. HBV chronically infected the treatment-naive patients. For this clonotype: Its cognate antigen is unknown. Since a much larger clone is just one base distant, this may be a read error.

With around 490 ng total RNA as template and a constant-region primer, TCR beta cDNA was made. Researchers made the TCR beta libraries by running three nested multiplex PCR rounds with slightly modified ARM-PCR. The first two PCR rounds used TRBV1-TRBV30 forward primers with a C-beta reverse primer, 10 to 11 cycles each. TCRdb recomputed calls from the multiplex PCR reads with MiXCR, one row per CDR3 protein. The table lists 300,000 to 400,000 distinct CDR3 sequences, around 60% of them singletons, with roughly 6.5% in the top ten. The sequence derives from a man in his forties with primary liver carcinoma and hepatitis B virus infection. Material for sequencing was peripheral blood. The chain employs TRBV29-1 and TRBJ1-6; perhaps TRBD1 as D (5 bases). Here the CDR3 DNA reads TGCAGCGTTGGGGGACGGGCGGGCTCACCCCTCCACTTT. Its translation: CSVGGRAGSPLHF.